Listed here are 30 T cell receptor beta chains from one sample, sequenced in a study of blood T cell repertoires in COVID-19. The repertoire was sequenced with immunoSEQ multiplex PCR; TCRdb's copy has only in-frame clones and lacks some. The sample holds under 250,000 clones, roughly 80% seen once. Sequenced: peripheral blood. All receptors derive from a woman in her seventies with active or convalescent COVID-19.

The CDR3 spells CASQQGRSNQPQHF. CDR3 coding DNA: TGTGCCAGCCAACAGGGTAGGAGCAATCAGCCCCAGCATTTT. The genes are TRBV19 and TRBJ1-5; D is perhaps TRBD1 (6 bases). V was clipped by 9 bases and J by 1 base, with 13 bases between them. The CDR3 is made up of 14 amino acids. The germline V gene encodes CDR1 LNHDA and CDR2 SQIVND (reference sequence).

This chain links TRBV5-4 with TRBJ1-5; possibly TRBD1 for D (6 bases). V lost 3 bases and J lost 3, with 10 bases in between. The CDR3 covers 14 residues. Germline-derived CDR1 and CDR2 are SGHNT and YYREEE (reference sequence). CDR3 nucleotides: TGTGCCAGCAGCTGGGGGCCGGACAATCAGCCCCAGCATTTT. This codes for CASSWGPDNQPQHF.

Remarks on this clone: At the DNA level, this CDR3 is encoded by other sequences in the same sample as well. The chain combines TRBV28 with TRBJ1-1, with no clear D. Germline V gives CDR1 MDHEN, CDR2 SYDVKM. Between the trimmed V and J ends, which lost 6 bases and 1 base, there was a span of 6 bases. This CDR3 has 12 amino acids. CDR3 sequence (DNA): TGTGCCAGCAGCTCAGGGAACACTGAAGCTTTCTTT. Translating it yields CASSSGNTEAFF.

The chain has TRBV7-9 and TRBJ1-1; D not certain. Trimming left V 6 bases short and J 0 bases short, with 8 bases between. The CDR3 covers 13 residues. Germline values: CDR1 SEHNR, CDR2 FQNEAQ (reference sequence). CDR3 DNA: TGTGCCAGCAGACAACAGCTGAACACTGAAGCTTTCTTT. Translation: CASRQQLNTEAFF.

This clone was seen once. The chain uses TRBV6-2 or TRBV6-3 and TRBJ2-1, with a possible D match to TRBD2 (5 bases). From germline, CDR1 is MNHEY and CDR2 SVGEGT. The CDR3 runs to 13 residues. V lost 5 bases and J lost 14, with 19 bases in between. This chain's CDR3 is CASSQSATPEEFF. The CDR3 DNA reads as TGTGCCAGCAGTCAATCAGCGACCCCGGAGGAGTTCTTC.

The rearrangement joins TRBV9 to TRBJ2-7; 7 bases are a match to TRBD1. The CDR3 has 13 residues. Trimming at V came to 3 bases and at J to 6 bases, leaving 6 bases not matched to a gene. From germline, CDR1 is SGDLS and CDR2 YYNGEE. This chain's CDR3 is CASSAQGLSEQYF. The CDR3 nucleotides are TGTGCCAGCAGCGCACAGGGGTTGAGCGAGCAGTACTTC.

The rearrangement joins TRBV29-1 to TRBJ1-1; 7 bases are a match to TRBD1. This CDR3 is built from 13 residues. Trimming at V came to 2 bases and at J to 3 bases, leaving 3 bases not matched to a gene. Germline lookup yields CDR1 SQVTM and CDR2 ANQGSEA. The CDR3 loop is CSVEQGVDTEAFF. The CDR3 bases are TGCAGCGTTGAACAGGGGGTCGACACTGAAGCTTTCTTT.

This clone has more than one count but fewer than ten. The V and J genes are TRBV18 and TRBJ1-1; D not resolved. Germline assignment: CDR1 KGHSH and CDR2 LQKENI. Trimming took 2 bases from V and 1 from J, leaving 5 bases between them. The CDR3 runs 13 residues. The CDR3 DNA reads TGTGCCAGCTCACCAGAACAGAACACTGAAGCTTTCTTT. This codes for CASSPEQNTEAFF.

V usage is TRBV11-3 and J usage is TRBJ1-1, with D unclear. The CDR3 is made up of 14 amino acids. Germline V lookup: CDR1 SGHNT, CDR2 YENEEA. Trimming stripped 5 bases from V and 4 bases from J, with 14 bases between. This CDR3 is CASSPSPGSTEAFF. The CDR3 nucleotides read TGTGCCAGCAGCCCTTCGCCAGGTTCCACTGAAGCTTTCTTT.

The V and J genes are TRBV27 and TRBJ1-4; the D gene is possibly TRBD1 (5 bases). Germline V gene lookup returns CDR1 MNHEY and CDR2 SMNVEV (reference sequence). This CDR3 has 12 residues. Trimming left V 5 bases short and J 13 bases short, with 14 bases between. The CDR3 is CASSLSRGGLFF. CDR3 DNA: TGTGCCAGCAGTCTCAGTCGCGGGGGACTGTTTTTT.

A single count supports this clone. The chain recombines TRBV29-1 with TRBJ1-2, with 7 bases aligning to TRBD1. The germline gives CDR1 SQVTM, CDR2 ANQGSEA. This CDR3 is built from 13 residues. The ends lost 6 bases at V and 8 bases at J; junction bases unmatched: 12. Here the CDR3 DNA reads TGCAGCGTGGATAAAGGGGGCGCGGGGGGCTACACCTTC. Translated, it gives CSVDKGGAGGYTF.

The J gene is TRBJ2-7, the V gene TRBV27, with TRBD1 identical over 7 bases. CDR3 length: 15 residues. Trimming removed 6 bases from V and 0 bases from J; junction bases left unmatched: 8. Per the germline V gene, CDR1 is MNHEY and CDR2 is SMNVEV (reference sequence). The CDR3 region has the DNA TGTGCCAGCAGGAGACAGGGTATGGGCTCCTACGAGCAGTACTTC. It is translated as CASRRQGMGSYEQYF.

V is TRBV19 and J is TRBJ2-1; 9 bases match TRBD1. Unmatched junction bases numbered 9, after V lost 6 bases and J lost 6 bases. CDR1 is LNHDA and CDR2 is SQIVND in the germline V gene (reference sequence). CDR3 size: 15 residues. CDR3 amino acids: CASRADRGNGNEQFF. CDR3 DNA: TGTGCCAGTAGAGCGGACAGGGGAAACGGCAATGAGCAGTTCTTC.

V usage is TRBV12-3 or TRBV12-4 and J usage is TRBJ1-1, with D hard to call. V was trimmed by 6 bases and J by 0 bases, leaving 8 bases between them. The CDR3 spans 13 residues. CDR3 sequence: CASRPHMNTEAFF. CDR3 sequence (DNA): TGTGCCAGCAGACCCCACATGAACACTGAAGCTTTCTTT.

The CDR3 sequence: CASRLASWNTEAFF. CDR3 nucleotide sequence: TGTGCAAGTCGCTTAGCGTCGTGGAACACTGAAGCTTTCTTT. The chain combines TRBV12-2 with TRBJ1-1. TRBV12-2 is flagged as a pseudogene. This CDR3 has 14 amino acids.

This clone showed up just once. V is TRBV12-3 or TRBV12-4 and J is TRBJ1-2, with D unresolved. The CDR3 covers 13 residues. Trimming took off 7 bases at V and 8 bases at J, with 17 bases between the two ends. CDR3 coding DNA: TGTGCCAGCACCCCGAACGCTGCGAGGGGCTACACCTTC. This codes for CASTPNAARGYTF.

As DNA, the CDR3 is TGTGCCAGCAGCTTAGGCCAGTACAATGAGCAGTTCTTC. Protein product: CASSLGQYNEQFF. The V and J genes are TRBV7-6 and TRBJ2-1; D gene uncertain. Deletions cut 1 base from V and 4 bases from J, with 5 bases between. The CDR3 is 13 amino acids. The germline gives CDR1 SGHVS, CDR2 FNYEAQ. Based on the CDR3 plus reference TRBV7-6 and TRBJ2-1, the full variable domain is GAGVSQSPRYKVTKRGQDVALRCDPISGHVSLYWYRQALGQGPEFLTYFNYEAQQDKSGLPNDRFSAERPEGSISTLTIQRTEQRDSAMYRCASSLGQYNEQFFGPGTRLTVL.

This clone was picked up one time. This sequence joins TRBV2 and TRBJ1-2; 7 nucleotides match TRBD1. The CDR3 loop spans 14 amino acids. In germline, CDR1 is SNHLY, CDR2 FYNNEI. Trimming cost V 4 bases and J 4 bases; bases outside gene matches: 6. The chain's CDR3 is CASSGDRSFYGYTF. For the CDR3, the DNA is TGTGCCAGCAGTGGGGACAGATCCTTCTATGGCTACACCTTC.

The chain employs TRBV5-1 and TRBJ1-2; 7 bases map to TRBD1. CDR3 size: 13 residues. Germline V CDR1 and CDR2: SGHRS, YFSETQ. V lost 4 bases and J lost 2; bases outside the gene matches: 2. The CDR3 here is CASSVGQNYGYTF. The CDR3 DNA is TGCGCCAGCAGCGTGGGACAGAACTATGGCTACACCTTC.

This clone was seen more than once but under ten times. V and J are TRBV5-1 and TRBJ2-1; 9 bases match TRBD2. The germline gives CDR1 SGHRS, CDR2 YFSETQ. The CDR3 has 15 amino acids. V was pared by 0 bases and J by 6 bases, with 4 bases of the junction left unmatched. The CDR3 DNA reads as TGCGCCAGCAGCTTGGTTGGGACTAGCTTCAATGAGCAGTTCTTC. It specifies CASSLVGTSFNEQFF.

CDR3 nucleotide sequence: TGTGCCAGCAGGGATCTCGGTCTAGCGGGCTCCTACGAGCAGTACTTC. Its translation: CASRDLGLAGSYEQYF. This rearrangement joins TRBV27 to TRBJ2-7, with 8 bases fitting TRBD2. The CDR3 loop spans 16 amino acids. Trimming removed 6 bases from V and 0 bases from J; junction bases left unmatched: 10. The germline V gene encodes CDR1 MNHEY and CDR2 SMNVEV (reference sequence).

The chain uses TRBV30 and TRBJ2-5; a possible D gene is TRBD2 (8 bases). Germline V lookup: CDR1 GTSNPN, CDR2 SVGIG (reference sequence). The V end was cut by 3 bases, the J end by 5 bases, with 13 bases between. The CDR3 consists of 13 residues. CDR3 loop: CAWRGGGRETQYF. In nucleotides, the CDR3 is TGTGCCTGGAGAGGGGGCGGGAGGGAGACCCAGTACTTC.

The CDR3 DNA sequence: TGCGCCAGCAGTGAGACAGGTACCCATCAGCCCCAGCATTTT. Protein product: CASSETGTHQPQHF. The chain recombines TRBV10-2 with TRBJ1-5; D is perhaps TRBD1 (5 bases). The V gene's germline CDR1 is WSHSY and CDR2 SAAADI. With 2 bases removed from V and 5 bases from J, the gap between germline ends came to 10 bases. This CDR3 comprises 14 residues.

CDR3 protein: CASSPGTSGGAHEQYF. Here the CDR3 DNA reads TGTGCCAGCAGCCCCGGGACTAGCGGGGGGGCCCACGAGCAGTACTTC. The V call is TRBV11-3, the J call TRBJ2-7; 16 bases are a match to TRBD2. With 5 bases clipped from V and 5 bases from J, the junction kept 6 bases outside the gene matches. CDR3 length: 16 amino acids. Per germline, CDR1 SGHNT and CDR2 YENEEA.

This clone was counted between two and nine times. V gene TRBV19 combines with J gene TRBJ2-5; D gene uncertain. The CDR3 contains 12 residues. With 0 bases removed from V and 7 bases from J, the gap between germline ends came to 6 bases. Germline lookup yields CDR1 LNHDA and CDR2 SQIVND (reference sequence). CDR3 loop: CASSIDVRTQYF. The CDR3 nucleotides are TGTGCCAGTAGTATAGATGTGAGGACCCAGTACTTC.

This chain uses TRBV28 with TRBJ2-7, with 9 positions matching TRBD1. This CDR3 has 12 residues. J lost 6 bases, V lost 8 bases, and 5 bases had no gene match. CDR1 and CDR2 from the germline V gene are MDHEN and SYDVKM. In nucleotides, the CDR3 is TGTGCCAGCTGGACAGGGGTTGGCGAGCAGTACTTC. The encoded protein is CASWTGVGEQYF.

V is TRBV5-1 and J is TRBJ2-2; the match to TRBD1 covers 9 bases. With V trimmed by 1 base and J by 3 bases, 4 bases remained unmatched. Germline CDR1 and CDR2: SGHRS and YFSETQ. The CDR3 is made up of 16 amino acids. DNA for the CDR3: TGCGCCAGCAGCTTGTTACAGGGGGCTGACACCGGGGAGCTGTTTTTT. Translation gives CASSLLQGADTGELFF.

The chain has TRBV27 and TRBJ1-1; D gene unclear. Germline V gives CDR1 MNHEY, CDR2 SMNVEV (reference sequence). The CDR3 spans 13 residues. Between the trimmed V and J ends, which lost 0 bases and 8 bases, there was a span of 10 bases. CDR3 loop: CASSLSKREEAFF. CDR3 sequence (DNA): TGTGCCAGCAGTTTATCGAAGAGGGAGGAAGCTTTCTTT.

V is TRBV5-1 and J is TRBJ2-7; TRBD1 matches at 11 bases. Trimming took 7 bases from V and 3 from J; bases not matched to a gene: 6. This CDR3 spans 14 amino acids. Germline assignment: CDR1 SGHRS and CDR2 YFSETQ. The CDR3 is CASLPGTGGYEQYF. The CDR3 region has the DNA TGCGCCAGCCTCCCCGGGACAGGGGGCTACGAGCAGTACTTC.

This clone occurred once. The chain employs TRBV9 and TRBJ1-2; D gene unclear. V lost 0 bases to trimming and J lost 0 bases, with 9 bases between them. Germline assignment: CDR1 SGDLS and CDR2 YYNGEE. This CDR3 spans 15 amino acids. CDR3 DNA: TGTGCCAGCAGCGTAGAGGGAGCAGCTAACTATGGCTACACCTTC. It translates to CASSVEGAANYGYTF. Full variable domain (remainder filled in from reference TRBV9 and TRBJ1-2): DSGVTQTPKHLITATGQRVTLRCSPRSGDLSVYWYQQSLDQGLQFLIQYYNGEERAKGNILERFSAQQFPDLHSELNLSSLELGDSALYFCASSVEGAANYGYTFGSGTRLTVV.